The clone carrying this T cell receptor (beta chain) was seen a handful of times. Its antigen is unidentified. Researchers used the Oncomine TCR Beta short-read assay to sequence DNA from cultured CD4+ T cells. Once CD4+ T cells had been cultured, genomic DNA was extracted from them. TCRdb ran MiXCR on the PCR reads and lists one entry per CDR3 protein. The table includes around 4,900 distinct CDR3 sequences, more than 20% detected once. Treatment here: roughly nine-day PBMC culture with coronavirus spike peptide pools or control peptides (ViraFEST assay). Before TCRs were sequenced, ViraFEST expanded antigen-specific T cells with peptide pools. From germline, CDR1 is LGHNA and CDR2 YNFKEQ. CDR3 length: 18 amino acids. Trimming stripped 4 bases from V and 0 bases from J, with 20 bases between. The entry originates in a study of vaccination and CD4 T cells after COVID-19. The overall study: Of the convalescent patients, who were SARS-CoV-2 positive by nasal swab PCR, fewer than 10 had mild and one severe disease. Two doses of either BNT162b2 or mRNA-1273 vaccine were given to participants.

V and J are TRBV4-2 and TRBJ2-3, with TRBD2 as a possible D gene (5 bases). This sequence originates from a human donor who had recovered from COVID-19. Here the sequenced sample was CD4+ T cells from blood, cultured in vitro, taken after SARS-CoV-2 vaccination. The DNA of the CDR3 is TGTGCCAGCAGCCCCCTCTTAAGTCCTAGCATTAGCACAGATACGCAGTATTTT. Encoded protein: CASSPLLSPSISTDTQYF.